The entry below describes one T cell receptor beta chain. Its specific antigen is unknown. Within one base of it there is no much larger clone, and no base qualities were kept. The sample originates from a study of blood T cell repertoires in COVID-19 (dated by TCRdb to between 2020 and 2021). Concerning the study at large: Collaborator samples came from the United States, Italy and Spain and covered acute and convalescent phases of COVID-19. The dataset comprised deeply sampled blood TCRbeta repertoires from subjects exposed to, actively infected with, or recovered from COVID-19. Nearly every sample came with metadata listing a de-identified subject ID, COVID-19 status, age in years and sex. Samples were obtained from the ongoing ImmuneRACE study (first 160 participants) and from 1,254 subjects provided by 6 global collaborators. The repertoires were made available in a free public database intended to serve as a resource for research on the immune response to SARS-CoV-2. The material from the prospective study consisted of cDNA or gDNA derived from T cells, B-cell-depleted T cells, or PBMCs. Where HLA class I and class II types were available, the types were taken from metadata supplied by the sample provider, not from assay-based typing.

Enrolling through a virtual design, the prospective study's participants ranged in age from roughly 18 to 90 years and lived across roughly 24 United States geographic areas. In the prospective study, participants were assigned to cohorts based on the clinical history participants reported in a screening survey and a study questionnaire. Exposed participants were defined as having been in contact with someone with a PCR-confirmed or clinician-diagnosed COVID-19 case within 2 weeks of study entry. In the prospective study, mobile phlebotomists collected whole blood, serum and a nasopharyngeal or oropharyngeal swab from each participant. Over a roughly two-month period, participants in the prospective study had the option of providing additional blood draws and questionnaires. Before DNA extraction, blood samples from the prospective study were shipped at room temperature or frozen. The research as a whole found: How much clinical and demographic metadata was included differed by source and by participant, and the metadata was provided uncurated.

TCRbeta CDR3 regions were amplified from genomic DNA by means of the immunoSEQ Assay, a bias-controlled multiplex PCR. In the source study's methods: The number of nucleated cells in each sample was estimated from the amplification of reference gene primers within the assay. Sequence reads were collapsed and filtered to measure the absolute abundance of every unique TCRbeta CDR3 rearrangement. Productive Simpson clonality was computed per sample as the square root of Simpson's diversity index over productive rearrangements. This immuneACCESS table, as held by TCRdb, lists in-frame sequences with V and J called but not all clones. Of the missing ones, under half trace to an unresolved V gene in checked studies; the others have no known cause. The D gene and trimming were derived from the DNA, and the V and J assignments and clone size from that table. The sample table lists over 200,000 clones, over 70% of them with a count of one. Around 3.8% of the sample rests with the top ten.

A distance of 17 bases separates the germline ends of V and J, which lose 7 bases and 2 bases respectively. CDR1 and CDR2, per the germline V gene (reference sequence), are LNHDA and SQIVND. The CDR3 goes from the cysteine to the phenylalanine over 15 residues. Only the CDR3 DNA stays, 45 bases, in frame from base 1. Sequencing was carried out using PBMCs or T cells enriched from blood (not recorded which). The chain employs TRBV19 and TRBJ1-2, and possibly TRBD1, on 6 matching bases. This TCR came from a woman aged 25 to 39 who had been exposed to COVID-19. The CDR3 region has the sequence CASTLRGSLNYGYTF. The nucleotide sequence is given as TGTGCCAGTACCCTTAGGGGGTCCCTGAACTATGGCTACACCTTC.